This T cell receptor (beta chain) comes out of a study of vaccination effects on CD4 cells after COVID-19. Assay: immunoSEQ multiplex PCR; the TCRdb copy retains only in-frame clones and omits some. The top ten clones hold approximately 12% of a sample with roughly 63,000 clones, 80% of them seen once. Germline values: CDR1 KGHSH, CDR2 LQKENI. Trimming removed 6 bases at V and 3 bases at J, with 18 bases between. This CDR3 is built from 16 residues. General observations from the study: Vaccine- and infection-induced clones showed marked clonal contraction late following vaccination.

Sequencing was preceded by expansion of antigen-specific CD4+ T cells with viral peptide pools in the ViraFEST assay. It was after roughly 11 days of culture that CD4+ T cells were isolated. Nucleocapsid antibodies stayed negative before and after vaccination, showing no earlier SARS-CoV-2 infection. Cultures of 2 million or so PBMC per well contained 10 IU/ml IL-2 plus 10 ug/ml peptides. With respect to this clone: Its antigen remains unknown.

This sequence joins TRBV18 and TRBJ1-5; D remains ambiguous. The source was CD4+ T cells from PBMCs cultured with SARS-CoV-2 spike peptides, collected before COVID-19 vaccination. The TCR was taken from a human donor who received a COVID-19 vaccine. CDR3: CASSSPVDGPNQPQHF. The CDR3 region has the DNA TGTGCCAGCTCCAGCCCTGTTGACGGCCCCAATCAGCCCCAGCATTTT.